One T cell receptor (beta chain) is described in this entry. These data come from a study of shared clonotypes between healthy human individuals. Whole-study context: CD4 naive and CD4 memory each took three plates per donor, while CD8 naive took two and CD8 memory one.

Clones were sequenced by immunoSEQ multiplex PCR, and TCRdb holds only the in-frame ones, with some missing. The data contain around 1.4 million clones, roughly 98.5% of them singletons. V gave up 5 bases and J gave up 6 bases, with 11 bases separating them. The CDR3 loop spans 12 amino acids. Germline V CDR1 and CDR2: LGHNT, FRNRAP. Negatively enriched CD4+ T cells were divided by CD45RA into naive and memory. Sample: naive CD4+ T cells sorted from blood. Subset meaning: CD45RA+ positively selected. The clonotype originates from a man aged 30-40 years in good health. The rearrangement uses TRBV12-5 and TRBJ2-7; D is undetermined. Here the CDR3 reads CASGKTGREQYF. Here the CDR3 DNA reads TGTGCTAGTGGTAAGACCGGTCGCGAGCAGTACTTC.